This T cell receptor (beta chain) was profiled in a study of CD8+ T cells in alopecia areata (dated by TCRdb to 2017 to 2018). Broadly, across the study: High-throughput TCRbeta sequencing was used to examine T cell clonal expansion in alopecia areata in both the C3H/HeJ mouse model and human patients. Scalp clonality was compared across normal scalp (n=4), patchy alopecia areata scalp (n=8), and alopecia totalis/universalis scalp (n=8). TCRbeta CDR3 regions were amplified by immunoSEQ multiplex PCR with 35 Vbeta forward and 13 Jbeta reverse primers. Scalp tissue and sorted CD4+ and CD8+ peripheral blood T cells from patchy and totalis/universalis alopecia areata patients and from healthy controls were covered by human TCRbeta sequencing. RNA was obtained with the PAXgene miRNA kit for fixed scalp, the miRNeasy kit for PBMCs, and the RNeasy kit for mouse skin. The paper as a whole reports these results and caveats: TCR sequences shared between patients were less clear than in mice, possibly partly because of HLA diversity in the patient population. Resident alphabeta T cells in normal human skin are also sequenced, complicating scalp TCR repertoire analysis, unlike mouse skin dominated by gammadelta T cells. Compared with normal scalp, lesional scalp had higher clonality and more expanded CD8+ clones, particularly in alopecia totalis/universalis, a pattern that suggests antigenic drive.

This clone appeared a few times. Its antigen is currently not known. Base qualities are missing; no much larger clone stands one base away. Libraries were made using the immunoSEQ multiplex PCR assay. For TCR sequencing, RNA was extracted from every sample and reverse transcribed into cDNA to serve as template. First-strand cDNA was synthesized using SuperScript III with a 2:1 mix of oligo-dT and random hexamers. A synthetic immune receptor repertoire was used to assess amplification bias, and residual bias was removed computationally. The original methods were these. Raw reads were preprocessed for error removal, and CDR3 was defined according to IMGT conventions as running from the conserved cysteine to phenylalanine. To get clonality, Shannon entropy was normalized by log2 of the number of productive unique TCRs and the result was subtracted from 1. Whether each scalp clone was CD4 or CD8 was inferred by checking scalp TCRbeta sequences against the CD4 and CD8 repertoires from sorted blood. Held by TCRdb, this immuneACCESS table contains in-frame sequences only and omits some clones. Under half of the omission traces to an unresolved V gene where checked; the cause of the rest is unknown. Clone size and V and J calls were adopted from that table, with D and trimming inferred from the DNA. Within this sample are around 60,000 clones, with 44% of them counted one time only. The ten most abundant clones make up about 51% of the sample.

The germline ends are 9 bases apart after V is trimmed by 4 bases and J by 0 bases. CDR1 is given as ENHRY and CDR2 as SYGVKD, both from the germline V gene. The CDR3 runs 15 amino acids, cysteine and phenylalanine included. Left in the record is the CDR3 DNA by itself, 45 bases read in frame from the first base. Lesional scalp punch biopsies and peripheral blood were obtained from alopecia areata patients. After PBMCs were isolated by density centrifugation and stained for CD3, CD4 and CD8, a FACSAria was used to sort CD4+ and CD8+ T cells. As part of a multicenter biomarker study, untreated alopecia areata patients were recruited. Blood CD8+ T cells from about five biomarker-study patients were further sorted into NKG2D-low and NKG2D-high fractions.

The clonotype comes from a human donor with alopecia areata. The specimen sequenced was NKG2D-low CD8+ T cells sorted from blood. The cell subset or site label of this sample denotes: sorted CD8+ NKG2D-low blood T cells. Rearrangement joined TRBV10-3 to TRBJ2-2, with the D gene uncertain. Here the CDR3 is given as CAISGEFANTGELFF. The DNA sequence is as follows: TGTGCCATCAGTGGCGAGTTCGCGAACACCGGGGAGCTGTTTTTT.